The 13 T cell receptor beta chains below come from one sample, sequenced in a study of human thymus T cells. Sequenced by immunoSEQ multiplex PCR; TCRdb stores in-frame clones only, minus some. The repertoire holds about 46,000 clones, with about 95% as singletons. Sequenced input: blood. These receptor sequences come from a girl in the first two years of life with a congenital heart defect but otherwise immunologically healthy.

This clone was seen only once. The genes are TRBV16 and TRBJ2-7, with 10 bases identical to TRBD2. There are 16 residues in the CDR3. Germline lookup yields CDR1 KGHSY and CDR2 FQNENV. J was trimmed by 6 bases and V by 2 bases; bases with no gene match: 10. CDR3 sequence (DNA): TGTGCCAGCAGCCAAGATAGTCTAGCGGGAGAGAGCGAGCAGTACTTC. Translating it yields CASSQDSLAGESEQYF.

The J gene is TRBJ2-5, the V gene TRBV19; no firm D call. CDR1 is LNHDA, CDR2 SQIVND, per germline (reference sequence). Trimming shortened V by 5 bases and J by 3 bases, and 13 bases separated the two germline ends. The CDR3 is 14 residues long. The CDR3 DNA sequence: TGTGCCAGTAGTGCGTCAGGTGGTAAAGAGACCCAGTACTTC. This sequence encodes CASSASGGKETQYF. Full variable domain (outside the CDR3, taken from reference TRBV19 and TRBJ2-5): DGGITQSPKYLFRKEGQNVTLSCEQNLNHDAMYWYRQDPGQGLRLIYYSQIVNDFQKGDIAEGYSVSREKKESFPLTVTSAQKNPTAFYLCASSASGGKETQYFGPGTRLLVL.

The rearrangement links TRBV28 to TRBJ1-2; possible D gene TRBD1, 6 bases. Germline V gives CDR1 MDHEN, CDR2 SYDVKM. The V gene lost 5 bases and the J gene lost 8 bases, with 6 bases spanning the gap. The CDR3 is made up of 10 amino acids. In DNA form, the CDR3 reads TGTGCCAGCAGTGGGGGCGGCTACACCTTC. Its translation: CASSGGGYTF.

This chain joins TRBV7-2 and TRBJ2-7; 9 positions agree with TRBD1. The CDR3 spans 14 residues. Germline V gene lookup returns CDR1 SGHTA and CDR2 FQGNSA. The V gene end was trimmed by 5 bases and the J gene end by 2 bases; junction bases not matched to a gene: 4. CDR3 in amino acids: CASSIRQGAYEQYF. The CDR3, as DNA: TGTGCCAGCAGCATCCGACAGGGGGCCTACGAGCAGTACTTC.

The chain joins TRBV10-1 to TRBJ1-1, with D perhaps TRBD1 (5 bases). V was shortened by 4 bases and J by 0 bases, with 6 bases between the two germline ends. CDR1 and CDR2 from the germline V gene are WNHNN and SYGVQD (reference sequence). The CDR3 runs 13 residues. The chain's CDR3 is CASSGDLNTEAFF. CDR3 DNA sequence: TGCGCCAGCAGTGGGGACTTGAACACTGAAGCTTTCTTT.

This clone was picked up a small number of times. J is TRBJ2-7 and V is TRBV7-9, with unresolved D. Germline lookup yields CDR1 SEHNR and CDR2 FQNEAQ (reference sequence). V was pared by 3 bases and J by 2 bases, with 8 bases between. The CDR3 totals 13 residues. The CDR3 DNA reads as TGTGCCAGCAGCTTTTCACCTCCCTACGAGCAGTACTTC. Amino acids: CASSFSPPYEQYF.

The CDR3 protein is CSAVRTDGYTF. Here the CDR3 DNA reads TGCAGTGCGGTTCGGACAGATGGCTACACCTTC. This rearrangement joins TRBV20-1 to TRBJ1-2; possibly TRBD1 for D (6 bases). The CDR3 runs 11 residues. V dropped 6 bases and J dropped 6 bases, with 11 bases sitting between them. CDR1 and CDR2 from the germline V gene are DFQATT and SNEGSKA (reference sequence).

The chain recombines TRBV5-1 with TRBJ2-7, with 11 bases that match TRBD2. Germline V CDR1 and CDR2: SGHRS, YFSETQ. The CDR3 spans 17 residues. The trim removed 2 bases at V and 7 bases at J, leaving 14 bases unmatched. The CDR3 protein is CASSLIPRSGRVGEQYF. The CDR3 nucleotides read TGCGCCAGCAGCTTAATTCCCCGTAGCGGGAGGGTTGGTGAGCAGTACTTC.

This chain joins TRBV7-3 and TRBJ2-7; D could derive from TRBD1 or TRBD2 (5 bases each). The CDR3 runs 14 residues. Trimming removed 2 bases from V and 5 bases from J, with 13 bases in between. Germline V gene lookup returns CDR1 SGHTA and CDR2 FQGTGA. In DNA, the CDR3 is TGTGCCAGCAGCTTAGGGACCATGTATGACGAGCAGTACTTC. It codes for CASSLGTMYDEQYF.

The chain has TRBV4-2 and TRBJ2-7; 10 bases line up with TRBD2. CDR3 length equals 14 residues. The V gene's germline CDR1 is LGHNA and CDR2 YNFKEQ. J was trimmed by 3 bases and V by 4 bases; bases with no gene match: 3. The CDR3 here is CASSRGTSDYEQYF. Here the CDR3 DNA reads TGTGCCAGCAGCCGAGGGACTAGCGACTACGAGCAGTACTTC.

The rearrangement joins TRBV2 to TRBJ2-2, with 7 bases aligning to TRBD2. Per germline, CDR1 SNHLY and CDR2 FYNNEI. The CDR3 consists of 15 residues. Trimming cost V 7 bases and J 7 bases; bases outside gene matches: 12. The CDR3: CASTVAAGDIGELFF. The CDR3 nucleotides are TGTGCCAGCACCGTGGCGGCGGGAGACATCGGGGAGCTGTTTTTT.

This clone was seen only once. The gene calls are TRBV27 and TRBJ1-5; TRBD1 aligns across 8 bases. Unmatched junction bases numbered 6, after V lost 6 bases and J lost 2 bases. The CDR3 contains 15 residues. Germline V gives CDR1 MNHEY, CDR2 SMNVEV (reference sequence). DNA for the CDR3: TGTGCCAGCAGGATGGGACAGGTGGGCAATCAGCCCCAGCATTTT. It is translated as CASRMGQVGNQPQHF.

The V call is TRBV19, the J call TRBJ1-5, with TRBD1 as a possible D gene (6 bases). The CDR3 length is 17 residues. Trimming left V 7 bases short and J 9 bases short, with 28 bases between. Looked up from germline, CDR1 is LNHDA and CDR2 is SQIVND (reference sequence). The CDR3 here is CASKGVGGALSGVPQHF. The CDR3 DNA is TGTGCCAGTAAAGGTGTCGGGGGGGCTTTGAGTGGTGTGCCCCAGCATTTT.